The T cell receptor (beta chain) under discussion was sequenced for a study of OX40 agonist ivuxolimab in advanced cancers. At the level of the study: All patients had ivuxolimab intravenously every 2 weeks at 0.01 to 10 mg/kg.

With autoimmune disease history or systemic immunosuppression, patients were excluded. The data were produced by immunoSEQ multiplex PCR, yet TCRdb's version contains in-frame clones alone and is incomplete. The sample has roughly 56,000 clones, 82% seen once. As to this clone: The antigen is undetermined.

Study-level findings and limits: At 0.1 to 3.0 mg/kg, clonal expansion of CD4+ and CD8+ blood T cells had occurred by week 6.

The length of the CDR3 is 17 residues. Germline CDR1 reads MDHEN; CDR2 reads SYDVKM. V shed 5 bases, J shed 0 bases, and the junction held 9 bases outside the gene matches. The chain joins TRBV28 to TRBJ1-1; 10 nucleotides align to TRBD1. The receptor comes from an adult with an advanced solid tumor such as melanoma, head and neck, liver or kidney cancer. Sequenced material: CD4+ or CD8+ T cells sorted from blood, taken in a trial of the OX40 agonist ivuxolimab. The DNA of the CDR3 is TGTGCCAGCAGTCTAAGCCGGGACAGGGGTTTGAACACTGAAGCTTTCTTT. Translated: CASSLSRDRGLNTEAFF.